The clone carrying this TCR beta chain came up a few times. TCRdb's table, derived via immunoSEQ multiplex PCR, lists solely in-frame clones and lacks some. The data hold 1.5 million to 2.5 million clones, with about 95% observed a single time. This specimen comes from a study of shared clonotypes between healthy human individuals. Terminally differentiated effector memory CD45RA+ cells were excluded from the naive CD8 cells, which were CD45RO-negative and positively selected for CCR7. The CDR3 extends over 13 amino acids. Germline V CDR1 and CDR2: SGHNT, YYREEE (reference sequence). Trimming shortened V by 4 bases and J by 5 bases, and 12 bases separated the two germline ends.

This clonotype originated in a man between 18 and 35 years old in good health. The gene calls are TRBV5-4 and TRBJ1-1, with a weak D call TRBD1 (6 bases). Source material: naive CD8+ T cells sorted from blood. The CDR3 here is CASSIRTVTEAFF. The CDR3, as DNA: TGTGCCAGCAGCATCCGGACAGTTACTGAAGCTTTCTTT.